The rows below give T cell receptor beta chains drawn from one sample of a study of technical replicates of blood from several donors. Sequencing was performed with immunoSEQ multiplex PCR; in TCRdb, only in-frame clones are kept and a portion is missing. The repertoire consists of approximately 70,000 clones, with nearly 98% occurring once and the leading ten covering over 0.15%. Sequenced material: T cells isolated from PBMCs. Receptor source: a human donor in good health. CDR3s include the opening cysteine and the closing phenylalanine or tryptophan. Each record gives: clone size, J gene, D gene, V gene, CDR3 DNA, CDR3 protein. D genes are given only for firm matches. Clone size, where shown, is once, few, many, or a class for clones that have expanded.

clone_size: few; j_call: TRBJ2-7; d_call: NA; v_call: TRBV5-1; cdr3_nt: TGCGCCAGCAGCTTATCGGGGAGGCTTCGCACCCAACTTTCCTACGAGCAGTACTTC; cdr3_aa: CASSLSGRLRTQLSYEQYF
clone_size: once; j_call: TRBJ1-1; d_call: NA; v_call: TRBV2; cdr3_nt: TGTGCCACCCTCAGCGAGGTGAACACTGAAGCTTTCTTT; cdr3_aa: CATLSEVNTEAFF
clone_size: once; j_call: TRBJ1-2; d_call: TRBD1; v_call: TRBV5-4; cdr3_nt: TGTGCCAGCAGCTTGGCAACCAGGGGGCGATTCAACTATGGCTACACCTTC; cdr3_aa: CASSLATRGRFNYGYTF
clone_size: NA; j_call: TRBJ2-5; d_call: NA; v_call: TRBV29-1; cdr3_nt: TGCAGCGTTGAAGCCCAGGGTCAGTACTTC; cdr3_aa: CSVEAQGQYF
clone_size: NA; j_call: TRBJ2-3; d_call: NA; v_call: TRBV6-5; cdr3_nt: TGTGCCAGCAGCCTCGTTAGCACAGATACGCAGTATTTT; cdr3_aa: CASSLVSTDTQYF
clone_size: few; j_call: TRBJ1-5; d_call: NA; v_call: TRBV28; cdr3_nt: TGTGCCAGCAGGTACAGGGTCCAGCCCCAGCATTTT; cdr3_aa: CASRYRVQPQHF
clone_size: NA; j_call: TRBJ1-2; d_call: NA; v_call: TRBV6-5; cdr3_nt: TGTGCCAGCAGTTACTCGATGAGATATGGCTACACCTTC; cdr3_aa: CASSYSMRYGYTF
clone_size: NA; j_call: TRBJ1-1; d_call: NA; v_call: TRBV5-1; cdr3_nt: TGCGCCAGCAGCTTGGTGGGGGGTCTGAACACTGAAGCTTTCTTT; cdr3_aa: CASSLVGGLNTEAFF
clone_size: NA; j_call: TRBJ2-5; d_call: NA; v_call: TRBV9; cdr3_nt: TGTGCCAGCAGCGTAGCTCCACAGAGCCAAGAGACCCAGTACTTC; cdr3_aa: CASSVAPQSQETQYF
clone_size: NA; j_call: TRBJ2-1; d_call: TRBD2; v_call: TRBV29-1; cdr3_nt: TGCAGCGCTCCGGGACTAGGCTCAAATGAGCAGTTCTTC; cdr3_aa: CSAPGLGSNEQFF
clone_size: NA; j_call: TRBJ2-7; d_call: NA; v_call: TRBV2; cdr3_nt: TGTGCCAGCCGAGGGAACTACGAGCAGTACTTC; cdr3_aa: CASRGNYEQYF
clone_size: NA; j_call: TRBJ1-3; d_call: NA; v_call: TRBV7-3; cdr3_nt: TGTGCCAGCAGCCTTAGTTCCTCTGGAAACACCATATATTTT; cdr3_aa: CASSLSSSGNTIYF
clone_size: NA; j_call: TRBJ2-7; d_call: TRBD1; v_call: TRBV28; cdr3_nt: TGTGCCAGCAGTTTATGGGCTCCGGGACAGGTCGACTACGAGCAGTACTTC; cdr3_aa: CASSLWAPGQVDYEQYF
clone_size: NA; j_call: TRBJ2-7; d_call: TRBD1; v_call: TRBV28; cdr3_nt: TGTGCCAGCAGTTTAACAGGGGCAATCTACGAGCAGTACTTC; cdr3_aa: CASSLTGAIYEQYF
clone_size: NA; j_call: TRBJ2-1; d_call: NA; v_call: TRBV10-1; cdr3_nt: TGCGCCAGCAGTGAGTCCCTAGCGTCGGGCAATGAGCAGTTCTTC; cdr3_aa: CASSESLASGNEQFF
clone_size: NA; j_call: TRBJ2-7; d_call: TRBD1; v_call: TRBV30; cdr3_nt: TGTGCCTGGGATGGGACAGGATACGAGCAGTACTTC; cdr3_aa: CAWDGTGYEQYF